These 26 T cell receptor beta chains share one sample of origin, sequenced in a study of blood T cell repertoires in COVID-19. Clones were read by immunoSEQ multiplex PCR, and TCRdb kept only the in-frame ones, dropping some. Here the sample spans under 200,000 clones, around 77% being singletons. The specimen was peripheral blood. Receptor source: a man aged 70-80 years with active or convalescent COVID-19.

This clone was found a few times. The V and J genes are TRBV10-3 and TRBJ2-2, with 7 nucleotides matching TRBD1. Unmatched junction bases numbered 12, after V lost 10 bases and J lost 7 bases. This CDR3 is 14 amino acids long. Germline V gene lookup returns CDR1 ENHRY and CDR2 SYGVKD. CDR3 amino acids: CATCPDRAIGELFF. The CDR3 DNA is TGTGCCACCTGCCCTGACAGGGCTATCGGGGAGCTGTTTTTT.

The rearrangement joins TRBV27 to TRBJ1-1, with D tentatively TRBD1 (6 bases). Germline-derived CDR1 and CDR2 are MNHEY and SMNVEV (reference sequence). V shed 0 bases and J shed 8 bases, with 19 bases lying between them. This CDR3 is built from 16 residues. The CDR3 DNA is TGTGCCAGCAGTTTATCCCCAGGTAGGACAGAAAGGGAAGCTTTCTTT. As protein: CASSLSPGRTEREAFF.

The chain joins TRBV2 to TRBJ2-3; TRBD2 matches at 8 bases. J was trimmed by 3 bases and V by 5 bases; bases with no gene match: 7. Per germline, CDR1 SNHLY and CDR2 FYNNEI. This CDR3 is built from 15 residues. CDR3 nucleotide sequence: TGTGCCAGCAGTTTCGGGGGGGCCGTGACAGATACGCAGTATTTT. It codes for CASSFGGAVTDTQYF.

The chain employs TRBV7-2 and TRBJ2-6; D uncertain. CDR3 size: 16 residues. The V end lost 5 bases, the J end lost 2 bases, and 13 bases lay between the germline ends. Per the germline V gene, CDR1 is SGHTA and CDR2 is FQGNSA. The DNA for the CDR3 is TGTGCCAGCAGCCGGCAGGCCAGTGCTGGGGCCAACGTCCTGACTTTC. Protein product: CASSRQASAGANVLTF.

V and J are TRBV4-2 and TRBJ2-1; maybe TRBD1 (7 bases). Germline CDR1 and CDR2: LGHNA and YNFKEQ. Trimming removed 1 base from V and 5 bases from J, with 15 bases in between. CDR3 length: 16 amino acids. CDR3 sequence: CASSQGQGGLHNEQFF. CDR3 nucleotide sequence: TGTGCCAGCAGCCAAGGACAGGGAGGATTGCACAATGAGCAGTTCTTC.

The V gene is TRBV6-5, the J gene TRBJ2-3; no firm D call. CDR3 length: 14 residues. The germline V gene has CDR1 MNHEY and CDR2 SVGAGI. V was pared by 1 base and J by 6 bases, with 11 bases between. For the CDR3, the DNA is TGTGCCAGCAGTTACTTTCCGGGTACGGATACGCAGTATTTT. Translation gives CASSYFPGTDTQYF.

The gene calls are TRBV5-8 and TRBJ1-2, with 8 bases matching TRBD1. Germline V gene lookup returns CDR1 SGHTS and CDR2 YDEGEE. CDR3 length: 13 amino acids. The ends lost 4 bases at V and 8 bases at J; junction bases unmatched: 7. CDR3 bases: TGTGCCAGCAGCCGACAGGGGAGTGAGGGCTACACCTTC. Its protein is CASSRQGSEGYTF.

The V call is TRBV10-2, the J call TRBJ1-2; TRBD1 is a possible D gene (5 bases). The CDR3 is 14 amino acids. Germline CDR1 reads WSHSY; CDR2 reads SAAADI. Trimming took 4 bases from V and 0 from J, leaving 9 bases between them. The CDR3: CASSADSANYGYTF. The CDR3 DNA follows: TGCGCCAGCAGTGCAGACAGTGCTAACTATGGCTACACCTTC.

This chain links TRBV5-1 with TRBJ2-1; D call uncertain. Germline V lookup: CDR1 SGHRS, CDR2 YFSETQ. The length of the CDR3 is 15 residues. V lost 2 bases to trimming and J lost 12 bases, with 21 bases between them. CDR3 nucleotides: TGCGCCAGCAGCTTATCCTCTCGAGAAATGACGGGGCAGTTCTTC. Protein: CASSLSSREMTGQFF.

The CDR3 is CSVQQGSYEQYF. The CDR3 nucleotides are TGCAGCGTGCAGCAGGGTTCCTACGAGCAGTACTTC. The chain joins TRBV29-1 to TRBJ2-7; a possible D gene is TRBD1 (5 bases). The CDR3 has 12 amino acids. Trimming pared 6 bases from V and 1 base from J, leaving 10 bases between. The germline gives CDR1 SQVTM, CDR2 ANQGSEA.

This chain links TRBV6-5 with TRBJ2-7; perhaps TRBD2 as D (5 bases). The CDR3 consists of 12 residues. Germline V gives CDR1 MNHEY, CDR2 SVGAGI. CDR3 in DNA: TGTGCTCGAGGGTGGCGACACGGGGAGCAGTACTTC. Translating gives CARGWRHGEQYF.

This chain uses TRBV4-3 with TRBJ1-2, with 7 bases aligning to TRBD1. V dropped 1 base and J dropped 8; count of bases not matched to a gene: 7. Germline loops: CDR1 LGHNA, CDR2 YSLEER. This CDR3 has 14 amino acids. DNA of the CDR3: TGCGCCAGCAGCCAAGTCCTAGGGGGCCGGGGCTACACCTTC. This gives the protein CASSQVLGGRGYTF.

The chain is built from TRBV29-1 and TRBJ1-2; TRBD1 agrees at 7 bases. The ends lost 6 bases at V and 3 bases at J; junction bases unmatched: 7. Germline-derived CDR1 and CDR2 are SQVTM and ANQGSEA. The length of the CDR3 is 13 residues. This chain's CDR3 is CSVADREDYGYTF. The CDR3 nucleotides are TGCAGCGTGGCCGACAGGGAGGACTATGGCTACACCTTC. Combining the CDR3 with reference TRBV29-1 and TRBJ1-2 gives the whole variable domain SAVISQKPSRDICQRGTSLTIQCQVDSQVTMMFWYRQQPGQSLTLIATANQGSEATYESGFVIDKFPISRPNLTFSTLTVSNMSPEDSSIYLCSVADREDYGYTFGSGTRLTVV.

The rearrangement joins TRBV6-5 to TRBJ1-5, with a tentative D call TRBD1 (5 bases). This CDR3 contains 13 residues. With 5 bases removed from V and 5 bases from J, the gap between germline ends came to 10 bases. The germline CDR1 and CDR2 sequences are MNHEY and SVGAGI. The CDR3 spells CASSIQAHQPQHF. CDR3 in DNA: TGTGCCAGCAGTATACAGGCCCATCAGCCCCAGCATTTT.

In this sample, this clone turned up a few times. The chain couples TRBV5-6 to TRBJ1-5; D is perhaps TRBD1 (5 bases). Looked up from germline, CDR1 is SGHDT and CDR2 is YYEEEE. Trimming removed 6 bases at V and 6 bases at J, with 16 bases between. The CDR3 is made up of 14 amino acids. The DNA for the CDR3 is TGTGCCAGCACCGGCCCCAGGGTTGGTCAGCCCCAGCATTTT. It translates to CASTGPRVGQPQHF.

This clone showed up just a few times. The CDR3 bases are TGTGCCAGCTCACCACGAGATGGCTACACCTTC. Its translation: CASSPRDGYTF. This rearrangement joins TRBV18 to TRBJ1-2; D unclear. The CDR3 totals 11 residues. From germline, CDR1 is KGHSH and CDR2 LQKENI. Trimming left V 1 base short and J 6 bases short, with 3 bases between.

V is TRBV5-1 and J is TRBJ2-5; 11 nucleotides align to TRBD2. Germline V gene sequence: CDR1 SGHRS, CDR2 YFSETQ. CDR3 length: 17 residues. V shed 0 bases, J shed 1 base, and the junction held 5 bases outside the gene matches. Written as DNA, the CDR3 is TGCGCCAGCAGCTTGGCACTAGCGGGAGACCTCCAAGAGACCCAGTACTTC. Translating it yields CASSLALAGDLQETQYF. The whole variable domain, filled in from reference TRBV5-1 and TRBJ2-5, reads KAGVTQTPRYLIKTRGQQVTLSCSPISGHRSVSWYQQTPGQGLQFLFEYFSETQRNKGNFPGRFSGRQFSNSRSEMNVSTLELGDSALYLCASSLALAGDLQETQYFGPGTRLLVL.

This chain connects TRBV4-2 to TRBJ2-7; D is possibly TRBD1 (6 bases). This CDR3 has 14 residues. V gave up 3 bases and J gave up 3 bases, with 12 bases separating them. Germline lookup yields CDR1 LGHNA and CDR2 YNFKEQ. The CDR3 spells CASSQAEQGYEQYF. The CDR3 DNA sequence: TGTGCCAGCAGCCAGGCCGAACAGGGCTACGAGCAGTACTTC.

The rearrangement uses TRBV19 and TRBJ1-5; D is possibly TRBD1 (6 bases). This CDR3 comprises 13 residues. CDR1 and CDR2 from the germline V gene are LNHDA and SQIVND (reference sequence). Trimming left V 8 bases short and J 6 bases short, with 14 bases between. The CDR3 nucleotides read TGTGCCAGTTCGGGCGGGGGGGCTCAGCCCCAGCATTTT. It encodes CASSGGGAQPQHF. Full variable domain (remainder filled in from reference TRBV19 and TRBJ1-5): DGGITQSPKYLFRKEGQNVTLSCEQNLNHDAMYWYRQDPGQGLRLIYYSQIVNDFQKGDIAEGYSVSREKKESFPLTVTSAQKNPTAFYLCASSGGGAQPQHFGDGTRLSIL.

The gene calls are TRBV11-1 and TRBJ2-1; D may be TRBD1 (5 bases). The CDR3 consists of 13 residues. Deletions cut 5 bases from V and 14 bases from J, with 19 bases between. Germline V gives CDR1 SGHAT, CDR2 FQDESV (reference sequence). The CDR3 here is CASSLETDRAKFF. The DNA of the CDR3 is TGTGCCAGCAGCCTAGAGACCGACAGAGCCAAGTTCTTC.

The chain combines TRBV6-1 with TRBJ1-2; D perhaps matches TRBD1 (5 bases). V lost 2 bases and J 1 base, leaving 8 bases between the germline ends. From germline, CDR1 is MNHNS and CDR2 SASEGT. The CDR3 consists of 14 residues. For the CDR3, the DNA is TGTGCCAGCAGTGAACACAGGCTTAACTATGGCTACACCTTC. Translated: CASSEHRLNYGYTF.

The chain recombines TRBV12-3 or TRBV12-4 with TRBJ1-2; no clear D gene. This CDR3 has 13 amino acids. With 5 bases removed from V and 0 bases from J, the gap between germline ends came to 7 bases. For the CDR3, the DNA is TGTGCCAGCAGTCCGAGATCTAACTATGGCTACACCTTC. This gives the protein CASSPRSNYGYTF.

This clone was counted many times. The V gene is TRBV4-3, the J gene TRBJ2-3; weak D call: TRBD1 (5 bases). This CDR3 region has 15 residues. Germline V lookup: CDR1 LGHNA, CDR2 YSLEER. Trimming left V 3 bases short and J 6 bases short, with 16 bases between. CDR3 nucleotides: TGCGCCAGCAGCCAGGCCGACAGTAGACTTGATACGCAGTATTTT. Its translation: CASSQADSRLDTQYF.

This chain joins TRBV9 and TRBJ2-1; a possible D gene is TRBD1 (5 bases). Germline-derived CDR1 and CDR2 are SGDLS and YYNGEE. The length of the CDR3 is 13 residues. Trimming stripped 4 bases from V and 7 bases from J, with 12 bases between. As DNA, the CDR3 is TGTGCCAGCAGCACCCAGGGTTGGAATGAGCAGTTCTTC. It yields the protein CASSTQGWNEQFF.

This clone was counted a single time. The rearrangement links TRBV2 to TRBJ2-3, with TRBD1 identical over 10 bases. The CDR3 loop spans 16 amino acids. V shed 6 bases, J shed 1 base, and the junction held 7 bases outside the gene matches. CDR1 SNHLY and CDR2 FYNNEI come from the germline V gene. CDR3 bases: TGTGCCAGCAGAGACAGGGGGCGCTTGGGCACAGATACGCAGTATTTT. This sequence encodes CASRDRGRLGTDTQYF.

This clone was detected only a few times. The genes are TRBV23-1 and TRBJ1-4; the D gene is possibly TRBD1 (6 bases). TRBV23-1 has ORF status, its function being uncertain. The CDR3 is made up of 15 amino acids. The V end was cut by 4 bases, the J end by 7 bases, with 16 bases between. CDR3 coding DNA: TGCGCCAGCAGTCGTAACAGGGAAGTGGGTGAAAAACTGTTTTTT. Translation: CASSRNREVGEKLFF.